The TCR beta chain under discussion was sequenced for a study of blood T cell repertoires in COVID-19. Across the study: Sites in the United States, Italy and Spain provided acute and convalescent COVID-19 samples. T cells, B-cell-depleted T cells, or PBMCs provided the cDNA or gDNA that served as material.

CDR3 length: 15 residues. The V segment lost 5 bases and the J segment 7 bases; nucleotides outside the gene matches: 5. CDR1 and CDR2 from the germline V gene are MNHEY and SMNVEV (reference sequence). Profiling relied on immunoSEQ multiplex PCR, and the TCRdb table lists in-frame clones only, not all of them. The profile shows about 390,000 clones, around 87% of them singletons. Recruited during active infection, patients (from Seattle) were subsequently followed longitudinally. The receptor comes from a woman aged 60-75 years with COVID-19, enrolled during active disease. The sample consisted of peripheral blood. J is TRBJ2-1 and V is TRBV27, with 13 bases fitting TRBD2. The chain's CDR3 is CASSPGLAGVNEQFF. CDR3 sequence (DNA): TGTGCCAGCAGTCCAGGACTAGCGGGGGTGAATGAGCAGTTCTTC.